The sequence of this T cell receptor (beta chain) was determined in a study of immune evolution from preneoplasia to lung adenocarcinoma. General study results and limits: Top clone frequencies peaked in normal lung, apparently declining through invasive adenocarcinoma. Normal lung had highest clonality; later lesions appeared denser, more diverse.

About this clone itself: What it recognizes is unknown.

Assay used: immunoSEQ multiplex PCR; TCRdb lists only in-frame clones, some missing. The table lists about 2,200 clones, over 70% of them singletons, with approximately 14% in the top ten. Patients had resection in Japan or China between about 2014 and 2017. Histologic diagnosis was independently verified by two lung pathologists. CDR1 and CDR2 (germline): MNHEY, SVGAGI. This CDR3 contains 14 residues. The V end was cut by 6 bases, the J end by 4 bases, with 13 bases between. This sequence joins TRBV6-5 and TRBJ1-3; D not resolved. Sequenced sample: FFPE adjacent normal lung tissue. The TCR was taken from a person aged 60 to 80 with lung adenocarcinoma. The CDR3 DNA reads as TGTGCCAGCAGCCTAGGGCGCGAAGGAAACACCATATATTTT. Amino acids: CASSLGREGNTIYF.